The 21 T cell receptor beta chains listed next were all sequenced from one sample in a study of type 1 and type 2 diabetes patients. The PCR template was genomic DNA. Multiplex PCR with 30 forward and 13 reverse primers amplified the TCR beta CDR3. TCRdb itself ran the multiplex PCR reads through MiXCR, one entry per CDR3 protein. The profile covers fewer than 350,000 distinct CDR3 sequences, with around 47% appearing a single time and roughly an eighth taken by the ten largest. Sequencing input: peripheral blood mononuclear cells (PBMCs). The receptors stem from a man between 18 and 35 years old with type 2 diabetes.

The genes are TRBV27 and TRBJ2-1, with 7 nucleotides matching TRBD2. The V gene's germline CDR1 is MNHEY and CDR2 SMNVEV (reference sequence). The CDR3 spans 15 residues. Trimming at V came to 8 bases and at J to 6 bases, leaving 13 bases not matched to a gene. CDR3 DNA sequence: TGTGCCAGCTGGAGGCGGACTAGTGCCCCCAATGAGCAGTTCTTC. Translating gives CASWRRTSAPNEQFF.

The chain links TRBV28 to TRBJ2-7; 12 bases match TRBD1. Per germline, CDR1 MDHEN and CDR2 SYDVKM. The CDR3 covers 18 residues. The J segment lost 6 bases and the V segment lost 2 bases, leaving 14 bases of the junction unmatched. The CDR3 nucleotides read TGTGCCAGCAGTTTAGGTTGGGGGACAGGGGGCATAACGTCCGAGCAGTACTTC. Translated, it gives CASSLGWGTGGITSEQYF.

The chain uses TRBV4-2 and TRBJ2-1; D is unclear. V was trimmed by 7 bases and J by 4 bases, leaving 14 bases between them. Germline V gene sequence: CDR1 LGHNA, CDR2 YNFKEQ. This CDR3 region has 14 residues. CDR3 nucleotide sequence: TGTGCCAGCAAGGCGGAAGTGATGTACAATGAGCAGTTCTTC. As protein: CASKAEVMYNEQFF.

The chain recombines TRBV19 with TRBJ1-1, with a possible D match to TRBD1 (5 bases). Germline V gene lookup returns CDR1 LNHDA and CDR2 SQIVND (reference sequence). CDR3 length: 15 amino acids. V was trimmed by 6 bases and J by 0 bases, leaving 14 bases between them. The CDR3 sequence is CASRWGSSLNTEAFF. The CDR3 DNA reads TGTGCCAGTAGATGGGGGAGCTCCCTGAACACTGAAGCTTTCTTT.

The chain joins TRBV12-3 or TRBV12-4 to TRBJ1-1; D call uncertain. The CDR3 is 14 residues long. Trimming stripped 8 bases from V and 1 base from J, with 14 bases between. CDR3 in DNA: TGTGCCAGCCGAACCTCAACCGGGAACACTGAAGCTTTCTTT. Its translation: CASRTSTGNTEAFF.

V gene TRBV25-1 combines with J gene TRBJ1-1, with D maybe TRBD1 (6 bases). The CDR3 sequence is 15 residues long. Germline V CDR1 and CDR2: MGHDK, SYGVNS. V was pared by 6 bases and J by 6 bases, with 20 bases between. For the CDR3, the DNA is TGTGCCAGCAGCCCCCTTACAGGGTACAGCGCTGAAGCTTTCTTT. Translating it yields CASSPLTGYSAEAFF.

The rearrangement uses TRBV2 and TRBJ2-7; D is tentatively TRBD1 or TRBD2 (5 bases each). The CDR3 is 21 amino acids. Trimming cost V 8 bases and J 4 bases, with 39 bases left between them. CDR1 SNHLY and CDR2 FYNNEI come from the germline V gene. In DNA form, the CDR3 reads TGTGCCAGCTCACCTCCTGGGCCTCCCACTGTCGCAGGGAGAAGGATGTACGAGCAGTACTTC. Protein sequence: CASSPPGPPTVAGRRMYEQYF.

The rearrangement joins TRBV5-1 to TRBJ1-2; D may be TRBD1 (5 bases). Germline lookup yields CDR1 SGHRS and CDR2 YFSETQ. This CDR3 region has 17 residues. The V gene lost 4 bases and the J gene lost 7 bases, with 26 bases spanning the gap. The CDR3 here is CASSEEITGHIPCGYTF. DNA of the CDR3: TGCGCCAGCAGCGAGGAAATTACAGGTCATATTCCTTGTGGCTACACCTTC.

As to this clonotype: The junction and the germline gene differ at one end; a read error may be behind it. The chain joins TRBV2 to TRBJ1-1; D gene ambiguous. CDR1 and CDR2 from the germline V gene are SNHLY and FYNNEI. The CDR3 is 11 residues long. The DNA for the CDR3 is TGTGCCAGCGGTGTTAACACTGCAGCTTTCTTC. Translated: CASGVNTAAFF.

The rearrangement links TRBV7-3 to TRBJ1-1; D is unresolved. Trimming pared 6 bases from V and 0 bases from J, leaving 14 bases between. The CDR3 has 15 residues. Germline values: CDR1 SGHTA, CDR2 FQGTGA. The CDR3 region is CASSDGVRMNTEAFF. Written as DNA, the CDR3 is TGTGCCAGCAGTGATGGGGTCCGGATGAACACTGAAGCTTTCTTT.

The rearrangement uses TRBV29-1 and TRBJ1-1, with 8 bases matching TRBD1. Germline values: CDR1 SQVTM, CDR2 ANQGSEA. J lost 0 bases, V lost 7 bases, and 7 bases had no gene match. The CDR3 totals 14 residues. CDR3 sequence: CSAHRTGLNTEAFF. The CDR3 DNA is TGCAGCGCCCATCGGACAGGGTTGAACACTGAAGCTTTCTTT.

The rearrangement uses TRBV6-6 and TRBJ1-1, with no clear D. Germline V CDR1 and CDR2: MNHNY, SVGAGI (reference sequence). The CDR3 has 15 amino acids. Trimming stripped 4 bases from V and 1 base from J, with 13 bases between. The CDR3 loop is CASSSTGSTNTEAFF. The CDR3 region has the DNA TGTGCCAGCAGTTCGACGGGGAGCACGAACACTGAAGCTTTCTTT.

The gene calls are TRBV29-1 and TRBJ1-2; 9 nucleotides agree with TRBD1. The CDR3 spans 13 residues. The trim removed 6 bases at V and 5 bases at J, leaving 7 bases unmatched. From germline, CDR1 is SQVTM and CDR2 ANQGSEA. DNA of the CDR3: TGCAGCGTGGGGGGACAGGGAGCATATGGCTACACCTTC. Its protein product is CSVGGQGAYGYTF.

The chain links TRBV11-2 to TRBJ2-7; D is unclear. CDR1 and CDR2 (germline): SGHAT, FQNNGV. Trimming removed 5 bases at V and 7 bases at J, with 9 bases between. The CDR3 is 11 residues long. The CDR3 sequence: CASSLQLEQYF. The CDR3 coding sequence is TGTGCCAGCAGCCTCCAGTTAGAGCAGTACTTC.

This sequence joins TRBV7-8 and TRBJ1-1; D possibly corresponds to TRBD1 (5 bases). The V gene's germline CDR1 is SGHVS and CDR2 FQNEAQ. Trimming shortened V by 4 bases and J by 5 bases, and 14 bases separated the two germline ends. This CDR3 contains 14 residues. CDR3 loop: CASSSQGMRTEAFF. For the CDR3, the DNA is TGTGCCAGCAGCTCCCAGGGTATGAGGACTGAAGCTTTCTTT.

This clonotype was observed at least ten times. The V call is TRBV2, the J call TRBJ2-7; D is unclear. The CDR3 runs to 13 residues. Trimming pared 6 bases from V and 0 bases from J, leaving 9 bases between. Germline V gives CDR1 SNHLY, CDR2 FYNNEI. CDR3 region: CASSSNLSYEQYF. The CDR3 DNA sequence: TGTGCCAGCAGCTCCAACCTCTCCTACGAGCAGTACTTC.

This chain uses TRBV30 with TRBJ1-4; a possible D gene is TRBD1 (5 bases). The CDR3 sequence is 13 residues long. The V and J ends lost 1 base and 3 bases respectively, with 6 bases between them. Germline CDR1 GTSNPN, CDR2 SVGIG (reference sequence). This CDR3 is CAWSGQPNEKLFF. As DNA, the CDR3 is TGTGCCTGGAGTGGACAGCCTAATGAAAAACTGTTTTTT.

The DNA of the CDR3 is TGCAGCGTCGGGACAGGGGGGAATAGGTACGAGCAGTACTTC. Residues: CSVGTGGNRYEQYF. The genes are TRBV29-1 and TRBJ2-7, with 11 positions matching TRBD1. This CDR3 spans 14 amino acids. The V and J ends lost 6 bases and 4 bases, in that order; junction bases with no gene match: 8. Germline assignment: CDR1 SQVTM and CDR2 ANQGSEA.

The sample holds one count of this clonotype. V usage is TRBV7-3 and J usage is TRBJ2-5; D is possibly TRBD1 (6 bases). This CDR3 spans 14 amino acids. Per germline, CDR1 SGHTA and CDR2 FQGTGA. V gave up 3 bases and J gave up 5 bases, with 13 bases separating them. The CDR3 is CASSFQGNGETQYF. Here the CDR3 DNA reads TGTGCCAGCAGCTTCCAGGGGAATGGGGAGACCCAGTACTTC.

The V gene is TRBV28, the J gene TRBJ1-5, with D possibly TRBD1 on 5 matching bases. This CDR3 has 14 amino acids. The germline CDR1 and CDR2 sequences are MDHEN and SYDVKM. V lost 6 bases to trimming and J lost 7 bases, with 16 bases between them. CDR3 residues: CASSPMRGAQPQHF. The CDR3 DNA is TGTGCCAGCAGCCCAATGAGGGGAGCCCAGCCCCAGCATTTT.

The chain employs TRBV19 and TRBJ2-1; TRBD2 might be the D (6 bases). V was cut by 5 bases and J by 4 bases, with 18 bases left in between. This CDR3 is built from 16 residues. Germline CDR1 is LNHDA and CDR2 is SQIVND (reference sequence). The CDR3 reads CASSPGGTGPYNEQFF. In DNA, the CDR3 is TGTGCCAGTAGTCCCGGGGGAACGGGGCCATACAATGAGCAGTTCTTC. The full variable domain, in which reference TRBV19 and TRBJ2-1 provide the parts outside the CDR3, is DGGITQSPKYLFRKEGQNVTLSCEQNLNHDAMYWYRQDPGQGLRLIYYSQIVNDFQKGDIAEGYSVSREKKESFPLTVTSAQKNPTAFYLCASSPGGTGPYNEQFFGPGTRLTVL.